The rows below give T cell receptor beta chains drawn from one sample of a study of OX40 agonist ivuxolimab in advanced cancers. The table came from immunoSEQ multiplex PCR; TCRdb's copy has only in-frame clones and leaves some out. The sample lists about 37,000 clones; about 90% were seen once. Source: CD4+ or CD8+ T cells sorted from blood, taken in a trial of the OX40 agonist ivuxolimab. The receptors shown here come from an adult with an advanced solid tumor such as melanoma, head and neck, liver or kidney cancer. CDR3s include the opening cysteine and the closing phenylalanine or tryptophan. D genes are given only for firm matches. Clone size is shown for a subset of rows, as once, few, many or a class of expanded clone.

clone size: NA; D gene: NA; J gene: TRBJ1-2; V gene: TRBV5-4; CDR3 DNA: TGTGCCAGCAGGACGGAAGGGGTGGGAGGCTACACCTTC; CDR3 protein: CASRTEGVGGYTF
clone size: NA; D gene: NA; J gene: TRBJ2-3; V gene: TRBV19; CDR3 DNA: TGTGCCAGTACGGTTGGGGGGGCCAGCACAGATACGCAGTATTTT; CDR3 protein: CASTVGGASTDTQYF
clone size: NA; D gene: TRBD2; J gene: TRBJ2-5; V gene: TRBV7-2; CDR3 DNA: TGTGCCAGCAGCTTTGGGGGGGAAGAGACCCAGTACTTC; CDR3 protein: CASSFGGEETQYF
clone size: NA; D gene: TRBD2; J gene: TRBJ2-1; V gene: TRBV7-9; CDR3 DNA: TGTGCCAGCACCCCGAGCGGGGGCGCCCGGAATGAGCAGTTCTTC; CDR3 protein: CASTPSGGARNEQFF
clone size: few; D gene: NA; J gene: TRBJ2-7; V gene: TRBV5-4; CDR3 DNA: TGTGCCAGCAGCGACCCGACAGCCACCTACGAGCAGTACTTC; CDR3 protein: CASSDPTATYEQYF
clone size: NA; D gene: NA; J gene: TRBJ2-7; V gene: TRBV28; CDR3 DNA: TGTGCCAGCAGTCCTGGCAGCTCCTACGAGCAGTACTTC; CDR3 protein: CASSPGSSYEQYF
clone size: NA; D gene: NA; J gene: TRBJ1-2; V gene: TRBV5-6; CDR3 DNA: TGTGCCAGCAGCTTGGTGGGGGCGCGAACCTATGGCTACACCTTC; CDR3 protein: CASSLVGARTYGYTF
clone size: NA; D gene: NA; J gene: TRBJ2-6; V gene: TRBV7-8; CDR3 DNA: TGTGCCAGCAGCTTAGTAGGGACCAACGTCCTGACTTTC; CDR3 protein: CASSLVGTNVLTF
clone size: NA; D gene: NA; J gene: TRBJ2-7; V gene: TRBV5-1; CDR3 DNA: TGCGCCAGCAGCGTCCTTGTCTCCTACGAGCAGTACTTC; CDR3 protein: CASSVLVSYEQYF
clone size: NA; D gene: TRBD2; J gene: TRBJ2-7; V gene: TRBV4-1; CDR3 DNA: TGCGCCAGCAGCTTTCTAGCGGGAGCTTCCGGCGAGCAGTACTTC; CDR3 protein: CASSFLAGASGEQYF
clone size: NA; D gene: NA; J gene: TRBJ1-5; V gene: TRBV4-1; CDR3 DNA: TGCGCCAGCAGCCAAGCGGTTGAGGGGGGGGCCTATCAGCCCCAGCATTTT; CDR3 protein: CASSQAVEGGAYQPQHF
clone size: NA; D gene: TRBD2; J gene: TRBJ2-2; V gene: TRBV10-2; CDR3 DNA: TGCGCCAGCAGCGATATAGCGGGAGCCGGGGAGCTGTTTTTT; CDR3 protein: CASSDIAGAGELFF
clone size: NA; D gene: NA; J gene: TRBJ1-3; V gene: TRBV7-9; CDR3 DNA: TGTGCCAGCAGCCCCCGGAGAGGAAGCTCTGGAAACACCATATATTTT; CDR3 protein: CASSPRRGSSGNTIYF
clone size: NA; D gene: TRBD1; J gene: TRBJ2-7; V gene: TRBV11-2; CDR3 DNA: TGTGCCAGCAGCTTGACCGGGACAGGGGAGGCCGAGCAGTACTTC; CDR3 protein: CASSLTGTGEAEQYF
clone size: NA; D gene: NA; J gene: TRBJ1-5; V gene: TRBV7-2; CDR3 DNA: TGTGCCAGCAGCCATGGGGGGGTCCAGCCCCAGCATTTT; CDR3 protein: CASSHGGVQPQHF
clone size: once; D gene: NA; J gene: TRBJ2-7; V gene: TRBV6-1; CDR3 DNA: TGTGCCAGCAGCCGCAGTGCGGGGATCTACGAGCAGTACTTC; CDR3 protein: CASSRSAGIYEQYF
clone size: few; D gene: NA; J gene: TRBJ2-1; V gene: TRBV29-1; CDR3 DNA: TGCAGCGCGGGTTACAATGAGCAGTTCTTC; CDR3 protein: CSAGYNEQFF
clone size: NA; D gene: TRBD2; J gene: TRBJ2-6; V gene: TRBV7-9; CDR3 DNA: TGTGCCAGCAGCTTTTACGGGGGGGCCTCTGGGGCCAACGTCCTGACTTTC; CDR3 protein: CASSFYGGASGANVLTF
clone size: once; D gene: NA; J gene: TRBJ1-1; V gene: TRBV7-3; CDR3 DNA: TGTGCCAGCAGCTCGAACCAGGGAGCGGACACTGAAGCTTTCTTT; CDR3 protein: CASSSNQGADTEAFF
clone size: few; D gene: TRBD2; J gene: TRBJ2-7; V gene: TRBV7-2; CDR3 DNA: TGTGCCAGTGGGGGAGGGCCCAACGAGCAGTACTTC; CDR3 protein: CASGGGPNEQYF
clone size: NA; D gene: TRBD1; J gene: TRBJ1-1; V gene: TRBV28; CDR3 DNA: TGTGCCAGCAGTTTACTGGACAGGGGTTCTGAAGCTTTCTTT; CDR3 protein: CASSLLDRGSEAFF
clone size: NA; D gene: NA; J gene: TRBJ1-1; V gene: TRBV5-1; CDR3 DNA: TGCGCCAGCAGCTTGAATGGGGACACTGAAGCTTTCTTT; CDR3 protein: CASSLNGDTEAFF
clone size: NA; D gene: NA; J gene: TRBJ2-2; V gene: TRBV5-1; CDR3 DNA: TGCGCCAGCAGCTTGGGAGGGCAGGGAAACACCGGGGAGCTGTTTTTT; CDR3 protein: CASSLGGQGNTGELFF
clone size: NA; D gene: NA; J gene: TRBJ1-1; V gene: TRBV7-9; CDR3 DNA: TGTGCCAGCAGCTTAGGACGGGATGAAGCTTTCTTT; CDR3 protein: CASSLGRDEAFF
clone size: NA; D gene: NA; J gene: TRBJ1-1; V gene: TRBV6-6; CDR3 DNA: TGTGCCAGCAGGATTAGGGAGGGTCTCATGAACACTGAAGCTTTCTTT; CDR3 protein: CASRIREGLMNTEAFF
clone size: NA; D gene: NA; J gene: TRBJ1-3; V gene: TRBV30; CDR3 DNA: TGTGCCTGTGGGCAGGTCCTAAACACCATATATTTT; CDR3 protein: CACGQVLNTIYF
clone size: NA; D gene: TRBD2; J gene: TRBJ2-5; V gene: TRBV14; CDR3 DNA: TGTGCCAGCAGCCAAGACGAACTAGCGGCTCGGGAGACCCAGTACTTC; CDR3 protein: CASSQDELAARETQYF
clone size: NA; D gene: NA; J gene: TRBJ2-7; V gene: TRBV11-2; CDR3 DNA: TGTGCCAGCAGCTTAGTTCCAGGGTTAGCCTACGAGCAGTACTTC; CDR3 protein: CASSLVPGLAYEQYF
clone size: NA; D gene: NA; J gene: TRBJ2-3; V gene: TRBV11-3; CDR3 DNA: TGTGCCAGCAGCTTAAGGACCACCGGGAGCACAGATACGCAGTATTTT; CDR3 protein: CASSLRTTGSTDTQYF
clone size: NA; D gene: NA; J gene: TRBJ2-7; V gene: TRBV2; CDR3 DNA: TGTGCCAGCAGGGGTCATGGGCAGTACTTC; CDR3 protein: CASRGHGQYF
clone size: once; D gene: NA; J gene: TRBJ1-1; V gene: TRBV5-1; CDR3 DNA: TGCGCCAGCAGCCCCGATGAAGAGGAAGCTTTCTTT; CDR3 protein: CASSPDEEEAFF
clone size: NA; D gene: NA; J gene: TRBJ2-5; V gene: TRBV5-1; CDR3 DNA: TGCGCCAGCACCCAGGGGGGGACTCTCACCGCCTCCCAAGAGACCCAGTACTTC; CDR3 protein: CASTQGGTLTASQETQYF
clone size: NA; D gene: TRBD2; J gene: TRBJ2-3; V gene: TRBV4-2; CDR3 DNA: TGTGCCAGCAGCCAAGATCCGGCTAGCGGGGTGAAAGATACGCAGTATTTT; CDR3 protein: CASSQDPASGVKDTQYF
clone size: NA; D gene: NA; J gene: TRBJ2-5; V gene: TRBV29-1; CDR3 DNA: TGCAGTGGAGACAGGGAAGGAGGGGAGACCCAGTACTTC; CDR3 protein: CSGDREGGETQYF
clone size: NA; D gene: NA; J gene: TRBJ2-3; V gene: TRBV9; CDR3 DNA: TGTGCCAGCAGCCCTTCTACTAGCACAGATACGCAGTATTTT; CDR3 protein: CASSPSTSTDTQYF
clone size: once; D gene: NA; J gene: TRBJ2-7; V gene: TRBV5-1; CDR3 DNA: TGCGCCAGCAGCTTGGGGCTTTTCGGCTACGAGCAGTACTTC; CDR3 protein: CASSLGLFGYEQYF
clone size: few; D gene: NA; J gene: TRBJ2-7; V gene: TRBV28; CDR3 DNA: TGTGCCAGCAGTTTCTTCCAGGGATCCTACGAGCAGTACTTC; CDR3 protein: CASSFFQGSYEQYF
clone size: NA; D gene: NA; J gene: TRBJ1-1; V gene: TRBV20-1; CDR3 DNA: TGCAGTGCCCTCTCGGGGTTTGAAGCTTTCTTT; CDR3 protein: CSALSGFEAFF
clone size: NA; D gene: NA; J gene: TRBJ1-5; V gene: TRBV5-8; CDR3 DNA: TGTGCCAGCAGCTTGTTCATAGGGGGGAATCAGCCCCAGCATTTT; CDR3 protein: CASSLFIGGNQPQHF
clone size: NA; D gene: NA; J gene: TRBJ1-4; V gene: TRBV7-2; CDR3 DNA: TGTGCCAGCAGCTTACGGTCTGGAGCTCCTAATGAAAAACTGTTTTTT; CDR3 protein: CASSLRSGAPNEKLFF
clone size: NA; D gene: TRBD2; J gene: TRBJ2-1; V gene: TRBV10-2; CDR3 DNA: TGCGCCAGCAGTGAGTCGATAGGACTAGGAGGTTACAATGAGCAGTTCTTC; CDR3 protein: CASSESIGLGGYNEQFF
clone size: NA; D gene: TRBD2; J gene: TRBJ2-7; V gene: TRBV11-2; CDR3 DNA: TGTGCCAGCAGCCCGGTGGGAGGGAATAGTTACGAGCAGTACTTC; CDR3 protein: CASSPVGGNSYEQYF
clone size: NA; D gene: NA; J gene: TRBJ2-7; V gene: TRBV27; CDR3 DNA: TGTGCCAGCAGCCCGGTACAGGTTCGTGTCGAGCAGTACTTC; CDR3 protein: CASSPVQVRVEQYF
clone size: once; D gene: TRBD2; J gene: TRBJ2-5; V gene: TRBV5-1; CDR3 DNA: TGCGCCAGCAGCTTGGGAGCTAGCGGGGGGGCCGAGGAGACCCAGTACTTC; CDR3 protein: CASSLGASGGAEETQYF
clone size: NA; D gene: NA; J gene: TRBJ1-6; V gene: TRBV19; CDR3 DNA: TGTGCCAGTAGTCGCGCTTCCGCCACACCCCTCCACTTT; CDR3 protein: CASSRASATPLHF
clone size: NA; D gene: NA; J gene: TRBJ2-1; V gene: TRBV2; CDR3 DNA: TGTGCCAGCAGTGAACGGCTTGGGGGCAATGAGCAGTTCTTC; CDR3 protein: CASSERLGGNEQFF
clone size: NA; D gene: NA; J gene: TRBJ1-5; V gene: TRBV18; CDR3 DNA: TGTGCCAGCTCTCCGGGGTACAATCAGCCCCAGCATTTT; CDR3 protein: CASSPGYNQPQHF
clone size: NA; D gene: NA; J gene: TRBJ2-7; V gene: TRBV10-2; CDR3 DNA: TGCGCCAGCGAGAAAGGTCAGGGGCACACCTACGAGCAGTACTTC; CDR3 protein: CASEKGQGHTYEQYF
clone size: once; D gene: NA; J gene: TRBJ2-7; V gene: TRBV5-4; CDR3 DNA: TGTGCCAGCAGCTTGGGGGGGGCACATTCCTACGAGCAGTACTTC; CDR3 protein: CASSLGGAHSYEQYF
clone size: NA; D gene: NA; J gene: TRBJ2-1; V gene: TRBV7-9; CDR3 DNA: TGTGCCAGCAGCTTAGCTAGCGGCTACAATGAGCAGTTCTTC; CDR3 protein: CASSLASGYNEQFF